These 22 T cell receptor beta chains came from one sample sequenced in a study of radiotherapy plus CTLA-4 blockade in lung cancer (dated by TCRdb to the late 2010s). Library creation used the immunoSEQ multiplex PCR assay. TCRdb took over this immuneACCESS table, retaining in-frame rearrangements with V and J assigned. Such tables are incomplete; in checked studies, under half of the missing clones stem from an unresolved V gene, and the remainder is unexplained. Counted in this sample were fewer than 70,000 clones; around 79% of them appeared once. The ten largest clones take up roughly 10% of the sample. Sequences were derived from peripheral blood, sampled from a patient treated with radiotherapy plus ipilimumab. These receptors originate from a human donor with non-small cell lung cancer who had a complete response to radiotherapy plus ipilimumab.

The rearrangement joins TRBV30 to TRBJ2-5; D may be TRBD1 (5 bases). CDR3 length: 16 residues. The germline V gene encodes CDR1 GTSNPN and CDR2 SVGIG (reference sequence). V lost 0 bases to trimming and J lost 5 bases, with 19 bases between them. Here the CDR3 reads CAWSVRVAGFLETQYF. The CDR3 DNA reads TGTGCCTGGAGTGTACGGGTGGCAGGGTTTTTGGAGACCCAGTACTTC.

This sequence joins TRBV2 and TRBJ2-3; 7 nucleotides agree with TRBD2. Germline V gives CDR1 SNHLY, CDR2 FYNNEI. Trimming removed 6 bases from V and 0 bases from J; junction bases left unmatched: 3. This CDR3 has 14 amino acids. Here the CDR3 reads CASRLAESTDTQYF. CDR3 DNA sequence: TGTGCCAGCAGGCTAGCGGAAAGCACAGATACGCAGTATTTT.

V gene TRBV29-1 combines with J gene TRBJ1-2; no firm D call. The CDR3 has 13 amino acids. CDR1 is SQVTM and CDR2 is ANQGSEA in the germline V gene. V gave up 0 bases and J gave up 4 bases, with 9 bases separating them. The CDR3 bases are TGCAGCGTTGAAGATCCGAGACTCTATGGCTACACCTTC. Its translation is CSVEDPRLYGYTF.

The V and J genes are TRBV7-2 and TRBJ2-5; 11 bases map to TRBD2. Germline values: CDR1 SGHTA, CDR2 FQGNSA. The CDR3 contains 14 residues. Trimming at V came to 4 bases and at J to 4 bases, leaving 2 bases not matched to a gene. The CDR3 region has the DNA TGTGCCAGCAGCTCCGGACTAGCGGGAGAGACCCAGTACTTC. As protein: CASSSGLAGETQYF.

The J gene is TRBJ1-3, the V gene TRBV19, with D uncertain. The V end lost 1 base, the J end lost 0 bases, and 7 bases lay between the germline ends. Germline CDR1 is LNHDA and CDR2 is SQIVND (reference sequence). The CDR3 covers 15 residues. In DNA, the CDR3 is TGTGCCAGTAGTATAGGCGGGTACTCTGGAAACACCATATATTTT. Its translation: CASSIGGYSGNTIYF.

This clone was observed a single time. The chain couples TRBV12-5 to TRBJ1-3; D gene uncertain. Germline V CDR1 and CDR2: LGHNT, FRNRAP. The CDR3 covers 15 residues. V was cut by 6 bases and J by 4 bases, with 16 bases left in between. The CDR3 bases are TGTGCTAGTGGCTGGGGTGGGAGTCTCGGAAACACCATATATTTT. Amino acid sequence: CASGWGGSLGNTIYF.

As DNA, the CDR3 is TGTGCCAGCAGCGGACGCACAGATACGCAGTATTTT. This codes for CASSGRTDTQYF. The genes are TRBV9 and TRBJ2-3; D is unresolved. With 3 bases removed from V and 1 base from J, the gap between germline ends came to 3 bases. The CDR3 has 12 amino acids. Germline-derived CDR1 and CDR2 are SGDLS and YYNGEE.

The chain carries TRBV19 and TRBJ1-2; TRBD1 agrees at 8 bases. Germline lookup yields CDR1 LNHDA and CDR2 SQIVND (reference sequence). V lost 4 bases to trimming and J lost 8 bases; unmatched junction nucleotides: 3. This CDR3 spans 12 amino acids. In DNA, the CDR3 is TGTGCCAGTAGTAAACAGGGGGGAGGCTACACCTTC. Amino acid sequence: CASSKQGGGYTF.

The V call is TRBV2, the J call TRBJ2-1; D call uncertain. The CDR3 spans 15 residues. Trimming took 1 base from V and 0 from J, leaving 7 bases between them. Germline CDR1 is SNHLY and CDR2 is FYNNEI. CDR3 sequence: CASSEDESSYNEQFF. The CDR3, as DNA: TGTGCCAGCAGTGAAGACGAGAGCTCCTACAATGAGCAGTTCTTC.

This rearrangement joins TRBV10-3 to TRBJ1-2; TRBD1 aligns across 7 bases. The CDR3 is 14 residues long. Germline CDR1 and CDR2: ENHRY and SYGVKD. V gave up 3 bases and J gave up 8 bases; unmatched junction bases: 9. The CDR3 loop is CAISDPTGDKGYTF. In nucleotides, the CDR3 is TGTGCCATCAGTGATCCAACAGGGGATAAAGGCTACACCTTC.

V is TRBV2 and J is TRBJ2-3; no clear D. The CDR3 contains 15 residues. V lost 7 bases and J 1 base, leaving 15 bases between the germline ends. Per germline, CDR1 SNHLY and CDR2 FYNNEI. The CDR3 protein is CASKRAWAGTDTQYF. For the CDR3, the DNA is TGTGCCAGCAAAAGGGCGTGGGCGGGCACAGATACGCAGTATTTT. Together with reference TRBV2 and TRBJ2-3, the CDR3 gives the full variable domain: EPEVTQTPSHQVTQMGQEVILRCVPISNHLYFYWYRQILGQKVEFLVSFYNNEISEKSEIFDDQFSVERPDGSNFTLKIRSTKLEDSAMYFCASKRAWAGTDTQYFGPGTRLTVL.

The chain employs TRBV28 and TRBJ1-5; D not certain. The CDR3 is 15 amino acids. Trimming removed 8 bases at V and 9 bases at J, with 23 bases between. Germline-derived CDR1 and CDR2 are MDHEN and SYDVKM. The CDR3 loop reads CASGGQFSNTGPQHF. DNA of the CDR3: TGTGCCAGCGGCGGGCAGTTCTCCAATACGGGGCCCCAGCATTTT. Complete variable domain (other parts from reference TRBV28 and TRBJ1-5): DVKVTQSSRYLVKRTGEKVFLECVQDMDHENMFWYRQDPGLGLRLIYFSYDVKMKEKGDIPEGYSVSREKKERFSLILESASTNQTSMYLCASGGQFSNTGPQHFGDGTRLSIL.

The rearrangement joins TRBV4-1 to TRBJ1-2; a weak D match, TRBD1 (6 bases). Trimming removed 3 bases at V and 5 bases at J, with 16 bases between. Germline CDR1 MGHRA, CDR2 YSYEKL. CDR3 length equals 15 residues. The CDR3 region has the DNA TGCGCCAGCAGCCACCCGCTGGGGGGCTGGTATGGCTACACCTTC. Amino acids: CASSHPLGGWYGYTF.

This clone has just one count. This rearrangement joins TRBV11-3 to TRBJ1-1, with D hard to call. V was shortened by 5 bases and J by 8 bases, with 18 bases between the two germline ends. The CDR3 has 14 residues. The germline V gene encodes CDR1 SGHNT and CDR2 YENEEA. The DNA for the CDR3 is TGTGCCAGCAGCCCAGAGGTAGGGTACTCGGAAGCTTTCTTT. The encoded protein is CASSPEVGYSEAFF.

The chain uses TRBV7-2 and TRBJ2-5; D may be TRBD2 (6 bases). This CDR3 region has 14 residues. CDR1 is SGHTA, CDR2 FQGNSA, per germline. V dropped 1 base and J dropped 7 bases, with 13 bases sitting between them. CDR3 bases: TGTGCCAGCAGCTTAGTAGCGGCGGATAGGACCCAGTACTTC. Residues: CASSLVAADRTQYF.

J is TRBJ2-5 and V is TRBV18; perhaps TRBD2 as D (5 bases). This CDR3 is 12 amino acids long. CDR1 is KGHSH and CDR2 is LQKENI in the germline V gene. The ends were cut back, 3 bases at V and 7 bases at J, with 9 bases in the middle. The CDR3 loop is CASSPGERTQYF. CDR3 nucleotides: TGTGCCAGCTCACCCGGGGAGAGGACCCAGTACTTC. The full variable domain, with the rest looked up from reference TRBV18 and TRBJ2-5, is NAGVMQNPRHLVRRRGQEARLRCSPMKGHSHVYWYRQLPEEGLKFMVYLQKENIIDESGMPKERFSAEFPKEGPSILRIQQVVRGDSAAYFCASSPGERTQYFGPGTRLLVL.

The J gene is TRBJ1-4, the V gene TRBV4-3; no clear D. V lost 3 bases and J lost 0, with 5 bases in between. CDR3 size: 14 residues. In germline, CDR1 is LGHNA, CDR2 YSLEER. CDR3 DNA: TGCGCCAGCAGCCATGGGGCAACTAATGAAAAACTGTTTTTT. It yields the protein CASSHGATNEKLFF.

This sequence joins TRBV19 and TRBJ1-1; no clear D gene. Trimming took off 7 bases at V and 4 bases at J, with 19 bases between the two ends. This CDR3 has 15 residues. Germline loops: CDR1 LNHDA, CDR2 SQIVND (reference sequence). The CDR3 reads CASKTGFPGSTEAFF. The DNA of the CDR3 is TGTGCCAGTAAGACGGGTTTTCCGGGGAGCACTGAAGCTTTCTTT.

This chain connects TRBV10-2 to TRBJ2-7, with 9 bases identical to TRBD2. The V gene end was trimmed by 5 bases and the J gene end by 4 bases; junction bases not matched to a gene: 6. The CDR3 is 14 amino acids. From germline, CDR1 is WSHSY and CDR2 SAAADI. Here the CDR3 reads CASSSRLAEYEQYF. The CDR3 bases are TGCGCCAGCAGTTCTCGACTAGCGGAATACGAGCAGTACTTC.

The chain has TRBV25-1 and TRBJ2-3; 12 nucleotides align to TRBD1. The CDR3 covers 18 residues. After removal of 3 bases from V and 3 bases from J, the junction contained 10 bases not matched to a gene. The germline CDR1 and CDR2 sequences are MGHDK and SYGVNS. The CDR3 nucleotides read TGTGCCAGCAGTGACTTCCGGGACAGGGGGCGCGGGACAGATACGCAGTATTTT. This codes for CASSDFRDRGRGTDTQYF.

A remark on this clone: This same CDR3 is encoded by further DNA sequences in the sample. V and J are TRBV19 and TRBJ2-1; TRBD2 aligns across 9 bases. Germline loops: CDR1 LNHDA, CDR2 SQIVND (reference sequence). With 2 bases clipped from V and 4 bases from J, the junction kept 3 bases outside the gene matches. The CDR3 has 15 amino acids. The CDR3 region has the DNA TGTGCCAGTAGTATATCCAGCGGGGGGTACAATGAGCAGTTCTTC. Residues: CASSISSGGYNEQFF.

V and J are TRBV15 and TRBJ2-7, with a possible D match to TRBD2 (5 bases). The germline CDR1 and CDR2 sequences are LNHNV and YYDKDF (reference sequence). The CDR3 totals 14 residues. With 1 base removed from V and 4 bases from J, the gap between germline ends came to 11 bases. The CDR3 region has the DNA TGTGCCACCAGCAGAGCCGGGGTTACATACGAGCAGTACGTC. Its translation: CATSRAGVTYEQYV.